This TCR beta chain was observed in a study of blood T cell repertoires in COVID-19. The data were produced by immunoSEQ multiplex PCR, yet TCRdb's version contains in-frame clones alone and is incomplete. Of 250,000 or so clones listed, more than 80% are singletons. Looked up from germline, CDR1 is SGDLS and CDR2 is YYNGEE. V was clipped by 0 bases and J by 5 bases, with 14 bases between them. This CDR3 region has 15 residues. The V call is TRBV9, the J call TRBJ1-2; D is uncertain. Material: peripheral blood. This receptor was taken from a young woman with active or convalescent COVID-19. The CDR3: CASSVVPTAAYGYTF. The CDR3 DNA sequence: TGTGCCAGCAGCGTAGTACCCACAGCTGCGTATGGCTACACCTTC.